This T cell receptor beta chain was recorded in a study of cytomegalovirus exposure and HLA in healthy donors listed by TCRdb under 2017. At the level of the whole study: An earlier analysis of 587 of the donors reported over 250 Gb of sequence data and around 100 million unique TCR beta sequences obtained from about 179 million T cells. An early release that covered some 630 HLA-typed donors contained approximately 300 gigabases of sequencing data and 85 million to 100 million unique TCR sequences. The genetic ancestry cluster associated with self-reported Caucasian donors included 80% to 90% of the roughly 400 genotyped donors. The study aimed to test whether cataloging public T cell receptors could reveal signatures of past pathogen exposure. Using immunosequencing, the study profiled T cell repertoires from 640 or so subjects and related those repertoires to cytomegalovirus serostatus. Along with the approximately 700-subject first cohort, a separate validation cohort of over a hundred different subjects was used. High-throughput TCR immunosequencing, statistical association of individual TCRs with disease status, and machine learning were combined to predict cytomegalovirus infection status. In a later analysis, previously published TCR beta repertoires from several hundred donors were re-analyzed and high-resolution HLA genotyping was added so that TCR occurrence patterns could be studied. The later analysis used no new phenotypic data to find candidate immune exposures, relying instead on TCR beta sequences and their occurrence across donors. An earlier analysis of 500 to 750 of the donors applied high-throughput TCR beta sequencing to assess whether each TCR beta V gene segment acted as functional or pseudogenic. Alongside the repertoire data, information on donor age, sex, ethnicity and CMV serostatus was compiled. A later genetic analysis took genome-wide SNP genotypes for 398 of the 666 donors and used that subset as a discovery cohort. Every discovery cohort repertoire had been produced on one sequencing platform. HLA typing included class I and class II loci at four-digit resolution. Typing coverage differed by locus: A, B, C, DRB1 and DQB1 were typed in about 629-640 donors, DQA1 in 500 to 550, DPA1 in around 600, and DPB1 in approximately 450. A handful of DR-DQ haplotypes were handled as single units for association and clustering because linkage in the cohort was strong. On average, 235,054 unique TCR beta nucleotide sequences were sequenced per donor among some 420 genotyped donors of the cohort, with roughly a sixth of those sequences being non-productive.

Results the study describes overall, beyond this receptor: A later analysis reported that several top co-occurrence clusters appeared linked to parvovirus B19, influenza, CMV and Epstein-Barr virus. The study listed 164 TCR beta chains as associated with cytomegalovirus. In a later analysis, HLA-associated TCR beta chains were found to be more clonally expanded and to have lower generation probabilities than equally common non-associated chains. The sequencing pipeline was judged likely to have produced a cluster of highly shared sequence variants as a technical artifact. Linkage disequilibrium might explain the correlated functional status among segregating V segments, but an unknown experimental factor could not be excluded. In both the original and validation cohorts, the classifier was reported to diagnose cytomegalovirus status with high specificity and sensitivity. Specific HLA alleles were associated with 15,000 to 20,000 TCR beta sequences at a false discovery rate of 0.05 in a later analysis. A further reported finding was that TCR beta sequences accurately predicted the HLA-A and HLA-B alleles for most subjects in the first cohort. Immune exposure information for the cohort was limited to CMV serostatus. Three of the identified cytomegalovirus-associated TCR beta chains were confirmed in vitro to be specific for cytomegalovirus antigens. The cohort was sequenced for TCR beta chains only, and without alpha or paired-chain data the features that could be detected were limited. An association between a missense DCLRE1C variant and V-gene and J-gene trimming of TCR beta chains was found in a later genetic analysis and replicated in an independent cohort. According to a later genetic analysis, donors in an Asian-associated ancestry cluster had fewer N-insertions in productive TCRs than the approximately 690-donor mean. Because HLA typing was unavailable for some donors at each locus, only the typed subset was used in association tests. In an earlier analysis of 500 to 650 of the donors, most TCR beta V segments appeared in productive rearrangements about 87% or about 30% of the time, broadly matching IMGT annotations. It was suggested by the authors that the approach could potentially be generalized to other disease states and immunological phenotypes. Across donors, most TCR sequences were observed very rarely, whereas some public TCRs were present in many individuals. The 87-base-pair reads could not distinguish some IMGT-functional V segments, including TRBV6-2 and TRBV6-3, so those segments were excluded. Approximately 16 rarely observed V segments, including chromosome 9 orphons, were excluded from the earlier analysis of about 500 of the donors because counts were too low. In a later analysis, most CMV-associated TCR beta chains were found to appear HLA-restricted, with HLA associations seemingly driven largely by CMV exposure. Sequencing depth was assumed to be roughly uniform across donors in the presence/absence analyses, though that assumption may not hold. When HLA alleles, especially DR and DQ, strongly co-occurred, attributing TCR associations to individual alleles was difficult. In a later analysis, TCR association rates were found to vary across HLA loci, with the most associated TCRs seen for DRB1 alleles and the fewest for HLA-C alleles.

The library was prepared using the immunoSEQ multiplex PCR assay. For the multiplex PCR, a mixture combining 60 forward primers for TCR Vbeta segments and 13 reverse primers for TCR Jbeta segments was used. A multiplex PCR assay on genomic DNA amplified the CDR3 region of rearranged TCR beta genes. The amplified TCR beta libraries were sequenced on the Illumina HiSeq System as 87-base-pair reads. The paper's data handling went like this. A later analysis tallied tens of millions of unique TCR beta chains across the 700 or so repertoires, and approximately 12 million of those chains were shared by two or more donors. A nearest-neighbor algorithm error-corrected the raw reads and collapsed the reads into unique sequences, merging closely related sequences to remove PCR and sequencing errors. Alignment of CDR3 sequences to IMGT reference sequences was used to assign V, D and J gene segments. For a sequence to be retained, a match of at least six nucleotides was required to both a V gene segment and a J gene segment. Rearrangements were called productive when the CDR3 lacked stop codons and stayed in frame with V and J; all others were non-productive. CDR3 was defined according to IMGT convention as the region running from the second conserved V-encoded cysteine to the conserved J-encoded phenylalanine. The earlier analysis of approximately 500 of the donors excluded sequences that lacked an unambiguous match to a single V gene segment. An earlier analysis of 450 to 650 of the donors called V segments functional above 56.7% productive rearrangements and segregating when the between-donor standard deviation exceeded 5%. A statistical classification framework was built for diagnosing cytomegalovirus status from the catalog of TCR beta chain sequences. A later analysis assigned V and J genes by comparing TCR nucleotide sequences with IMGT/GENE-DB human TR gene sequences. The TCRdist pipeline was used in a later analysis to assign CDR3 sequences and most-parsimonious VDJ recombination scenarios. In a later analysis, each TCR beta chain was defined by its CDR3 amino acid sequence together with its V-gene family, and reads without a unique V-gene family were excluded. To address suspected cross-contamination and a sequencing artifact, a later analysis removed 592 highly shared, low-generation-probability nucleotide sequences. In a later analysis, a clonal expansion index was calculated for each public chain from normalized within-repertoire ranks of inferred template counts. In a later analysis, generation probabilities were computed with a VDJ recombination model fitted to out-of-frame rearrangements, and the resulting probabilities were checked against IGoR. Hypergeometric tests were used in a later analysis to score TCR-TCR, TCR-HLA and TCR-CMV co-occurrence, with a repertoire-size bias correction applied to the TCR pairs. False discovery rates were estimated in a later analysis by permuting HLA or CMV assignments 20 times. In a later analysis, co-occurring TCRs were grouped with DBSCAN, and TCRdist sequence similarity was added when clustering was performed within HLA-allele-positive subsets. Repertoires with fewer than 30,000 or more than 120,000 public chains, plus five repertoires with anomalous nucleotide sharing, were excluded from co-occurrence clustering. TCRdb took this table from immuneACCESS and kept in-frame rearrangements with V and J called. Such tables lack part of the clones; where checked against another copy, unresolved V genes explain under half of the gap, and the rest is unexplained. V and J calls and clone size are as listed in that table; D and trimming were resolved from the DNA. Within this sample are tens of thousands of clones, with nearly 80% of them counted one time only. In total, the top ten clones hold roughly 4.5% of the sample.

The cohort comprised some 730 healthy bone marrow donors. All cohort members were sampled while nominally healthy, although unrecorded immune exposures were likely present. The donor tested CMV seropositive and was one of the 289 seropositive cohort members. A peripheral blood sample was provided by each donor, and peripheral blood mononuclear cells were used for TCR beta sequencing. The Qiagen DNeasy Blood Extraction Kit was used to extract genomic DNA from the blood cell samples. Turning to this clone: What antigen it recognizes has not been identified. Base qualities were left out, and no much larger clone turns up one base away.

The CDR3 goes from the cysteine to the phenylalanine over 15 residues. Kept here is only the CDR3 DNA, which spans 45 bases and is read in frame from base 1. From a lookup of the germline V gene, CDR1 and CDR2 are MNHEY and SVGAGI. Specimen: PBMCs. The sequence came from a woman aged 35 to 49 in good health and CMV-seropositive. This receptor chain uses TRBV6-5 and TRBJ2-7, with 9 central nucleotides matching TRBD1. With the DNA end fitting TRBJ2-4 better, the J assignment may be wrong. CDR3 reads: CASRGQGKAKNIQYF. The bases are TGTGCCAGCAGGGGACAGGGAAAGGCCAAAAACATTCAGTACTTC.